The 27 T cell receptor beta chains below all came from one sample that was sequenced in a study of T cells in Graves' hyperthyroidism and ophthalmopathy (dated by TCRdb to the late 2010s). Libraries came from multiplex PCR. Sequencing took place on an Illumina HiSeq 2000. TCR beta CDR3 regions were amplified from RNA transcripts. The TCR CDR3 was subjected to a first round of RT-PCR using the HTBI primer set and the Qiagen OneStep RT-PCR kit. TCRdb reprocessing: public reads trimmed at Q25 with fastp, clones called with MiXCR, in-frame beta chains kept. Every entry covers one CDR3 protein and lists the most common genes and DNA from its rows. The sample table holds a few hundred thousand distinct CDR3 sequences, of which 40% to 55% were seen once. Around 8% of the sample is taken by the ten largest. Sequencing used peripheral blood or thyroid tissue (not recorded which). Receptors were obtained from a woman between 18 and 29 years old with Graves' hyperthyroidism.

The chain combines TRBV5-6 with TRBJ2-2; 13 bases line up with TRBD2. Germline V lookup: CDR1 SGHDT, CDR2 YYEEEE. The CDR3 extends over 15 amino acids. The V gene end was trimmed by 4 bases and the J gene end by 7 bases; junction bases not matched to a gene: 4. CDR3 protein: CASSGLAGVGGELFF. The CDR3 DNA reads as TGTGCCAGCAGCGGACTAGCGGGAGTAGGCGGGGAGCTGTTTTTT.

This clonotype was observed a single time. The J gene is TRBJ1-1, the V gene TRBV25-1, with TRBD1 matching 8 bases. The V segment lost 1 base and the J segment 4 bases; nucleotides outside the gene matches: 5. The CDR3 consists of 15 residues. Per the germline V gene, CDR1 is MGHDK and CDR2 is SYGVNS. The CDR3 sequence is CASSELDRGGTEAFF. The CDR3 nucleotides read TGTGCCAGCAGTGAATTAGACAGGGGAGGCACTGAAGCTTTCTTT.

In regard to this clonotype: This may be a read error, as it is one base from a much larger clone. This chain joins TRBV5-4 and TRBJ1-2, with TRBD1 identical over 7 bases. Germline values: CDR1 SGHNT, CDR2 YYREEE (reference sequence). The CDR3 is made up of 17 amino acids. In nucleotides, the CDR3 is TGTGCCAGCAGCTTGGTGGGAGCAGGGGGAGCTAACTATAGCTACACCTTC. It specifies CASSLVGAGGANYSYTF. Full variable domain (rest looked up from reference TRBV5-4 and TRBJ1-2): ETGVTQSPTHLIKTRGQQVTLRCSSQSGHNTVSWYQQALGQGPQFIFQYYREEENGRGNFPPRFSGLQFPNYSSELNVNALELDDSALYLCASSLVGAGGANYSYTFGSGTRLTVV.

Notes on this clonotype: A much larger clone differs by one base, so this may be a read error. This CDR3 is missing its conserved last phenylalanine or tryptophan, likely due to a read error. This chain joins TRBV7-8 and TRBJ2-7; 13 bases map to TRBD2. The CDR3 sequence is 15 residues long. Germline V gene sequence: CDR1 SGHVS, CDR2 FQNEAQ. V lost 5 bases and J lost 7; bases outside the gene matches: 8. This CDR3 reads CASSPLTSGRSEQYS. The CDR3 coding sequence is TGTGCCAGCAGCCCCCTGACTAGCGGGAGGTCGGAGCAGTACTCC.

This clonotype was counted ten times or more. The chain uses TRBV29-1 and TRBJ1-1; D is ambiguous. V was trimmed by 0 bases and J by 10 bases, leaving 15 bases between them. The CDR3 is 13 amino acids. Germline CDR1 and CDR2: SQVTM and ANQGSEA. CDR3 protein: CSVEDLNSSGAFF. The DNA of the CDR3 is TGCAGCGTTGAAGATCTTAATTCCAGTGGAGCTTTCTTT. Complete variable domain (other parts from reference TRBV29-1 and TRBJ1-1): SAVISQKPSRDICQRGTSLTIQCQVDSQVTMMFWYRQQPGQSLTLIATANQGSEATYESGFVIDKFPISRPNLTFSTLTVSNMSPEDSSIYLCSVEDLNSSGAFFGQGTRLTVV.

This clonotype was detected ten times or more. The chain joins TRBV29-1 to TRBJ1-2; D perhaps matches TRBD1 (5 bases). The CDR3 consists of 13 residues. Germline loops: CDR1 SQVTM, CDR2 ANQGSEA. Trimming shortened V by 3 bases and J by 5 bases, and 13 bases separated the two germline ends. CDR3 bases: TGCAGCGTTGATTCGGGACGGTTTTATGGCTACACCTTC. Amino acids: CSVDSGRFYGYTF.

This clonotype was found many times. The CDR3, as DNA: TGTGCCAGCAGCGTAGGTTGGGATCAGCCCCAGCATTTT. Encoded protein: CASSVGWDQPQHF. The chain joins TRBV9 to TRBJ1-5; no clear D gene. CDR3 length: 13 residues. CDR1 SGDLS and CDR2 YYNGEE come from the germline V gene. Deletions cut 0 bases from V and 5 bases from J, with 6 bases between.

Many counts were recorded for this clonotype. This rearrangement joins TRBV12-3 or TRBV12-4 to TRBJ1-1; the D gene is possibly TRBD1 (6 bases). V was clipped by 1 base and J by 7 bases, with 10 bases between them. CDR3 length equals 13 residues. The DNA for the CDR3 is TGTGCCAGCAGTTTAGGGGGGCAGGGTGAAGCTTTCTTT. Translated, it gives CASSLGGQGEAFF.

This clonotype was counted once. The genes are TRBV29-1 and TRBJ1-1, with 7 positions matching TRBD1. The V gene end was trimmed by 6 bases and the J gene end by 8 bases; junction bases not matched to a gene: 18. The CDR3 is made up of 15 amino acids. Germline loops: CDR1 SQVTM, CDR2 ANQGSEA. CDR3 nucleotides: TGCAGCGTCGGCTGGGATCGGGGACAGAACCCCGAAGCTTTCTTT. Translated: CSVGWDRGQNPEAFF.

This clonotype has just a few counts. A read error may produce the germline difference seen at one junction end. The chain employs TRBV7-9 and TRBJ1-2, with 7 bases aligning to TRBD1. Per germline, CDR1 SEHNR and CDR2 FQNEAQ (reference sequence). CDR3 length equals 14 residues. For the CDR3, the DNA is TGTGCCAGCGGCTTTTTACAGGGGCTGGATGGCTACACCTTC. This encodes CASGFLQGLDGYTF.

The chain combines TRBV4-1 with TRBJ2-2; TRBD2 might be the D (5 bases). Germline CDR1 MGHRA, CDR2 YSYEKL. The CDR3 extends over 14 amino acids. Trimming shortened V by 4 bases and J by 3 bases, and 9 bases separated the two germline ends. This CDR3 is CASSLTDYTGELFF. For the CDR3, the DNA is TGCGCCAGCAGCCTAACGGACTACACCGGGGAGCTGTTTTTT.

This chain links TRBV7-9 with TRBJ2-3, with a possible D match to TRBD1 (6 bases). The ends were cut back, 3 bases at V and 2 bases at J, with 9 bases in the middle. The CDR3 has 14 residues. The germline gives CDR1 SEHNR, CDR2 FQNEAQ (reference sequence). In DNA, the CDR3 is TGTGCCAGCAGCTTTACAGGGTCCACAGATACGCAGTATTTT. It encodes CASSFTGSTDTQYF.

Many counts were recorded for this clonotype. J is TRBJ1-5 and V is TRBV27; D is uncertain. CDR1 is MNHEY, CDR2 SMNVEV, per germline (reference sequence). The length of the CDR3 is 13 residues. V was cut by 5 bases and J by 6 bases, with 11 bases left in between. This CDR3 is CASSEKGGQPQHF. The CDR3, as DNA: TGTGCCAGCAGTGAGAAGGGAGGTCAGCCCCAGCATTTT.

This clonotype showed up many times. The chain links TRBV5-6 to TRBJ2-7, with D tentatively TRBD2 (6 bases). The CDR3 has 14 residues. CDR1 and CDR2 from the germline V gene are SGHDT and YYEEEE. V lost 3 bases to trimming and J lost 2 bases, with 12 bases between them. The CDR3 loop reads CASSSMGGTYEQYF. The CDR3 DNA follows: TGTGCCAGCAGCTCAATGGGGGGTACCTACGAGCAGTACTTC.

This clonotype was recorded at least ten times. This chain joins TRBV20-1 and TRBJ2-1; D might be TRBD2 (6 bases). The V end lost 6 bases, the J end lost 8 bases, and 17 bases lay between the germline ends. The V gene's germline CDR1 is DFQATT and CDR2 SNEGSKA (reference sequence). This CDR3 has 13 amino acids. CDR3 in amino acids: CSALEGFVHEQFF. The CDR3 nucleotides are TGCAGTGCCCTGGAGGGGTTCGTCCATGAGCAGTTCTTC.

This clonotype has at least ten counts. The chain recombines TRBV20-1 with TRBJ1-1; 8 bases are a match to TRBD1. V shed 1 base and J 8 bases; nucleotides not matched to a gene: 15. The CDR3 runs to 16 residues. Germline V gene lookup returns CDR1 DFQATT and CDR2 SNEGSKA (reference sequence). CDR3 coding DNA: TGCAGTGCTAGAGGACACGGGACAGGTAGTAGACGAGAAGCTTTCTTT. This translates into CSARGHGTGSRREAFF.

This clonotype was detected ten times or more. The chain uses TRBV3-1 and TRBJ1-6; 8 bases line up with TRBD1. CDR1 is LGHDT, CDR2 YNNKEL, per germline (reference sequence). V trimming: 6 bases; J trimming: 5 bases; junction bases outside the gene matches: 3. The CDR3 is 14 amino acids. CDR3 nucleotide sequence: TGTGCCAGCAGTCGGGGACAGGATAATTCACCCCTCCACTTT. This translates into CASSRGQDNSPLHF.

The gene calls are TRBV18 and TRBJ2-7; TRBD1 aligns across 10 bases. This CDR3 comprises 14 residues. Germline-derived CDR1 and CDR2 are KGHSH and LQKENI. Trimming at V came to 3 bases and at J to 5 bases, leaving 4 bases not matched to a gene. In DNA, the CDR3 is TGTGCCAGCTCACCGGGGACAGGGGCCCACGAGCAGTACTTC. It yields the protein CASSPGTGAHEQYF.

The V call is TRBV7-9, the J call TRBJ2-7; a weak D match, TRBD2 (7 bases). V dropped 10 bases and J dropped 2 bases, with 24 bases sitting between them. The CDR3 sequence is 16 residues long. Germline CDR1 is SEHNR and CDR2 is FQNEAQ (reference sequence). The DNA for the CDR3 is TGTGCCACCAGTGGGCGGGACGAGCGGGACACCTACGAGCAGTACTTC. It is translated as CATSGRDERDTYEQYF.

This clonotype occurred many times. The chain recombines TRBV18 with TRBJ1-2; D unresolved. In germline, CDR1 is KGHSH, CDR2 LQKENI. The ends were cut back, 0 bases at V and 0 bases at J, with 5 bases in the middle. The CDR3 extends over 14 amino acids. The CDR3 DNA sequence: TGTGCCAGCTCACCACCGACATCTAACTATGGCTACACCTTC. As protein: CASSPPTSNYGYTF.

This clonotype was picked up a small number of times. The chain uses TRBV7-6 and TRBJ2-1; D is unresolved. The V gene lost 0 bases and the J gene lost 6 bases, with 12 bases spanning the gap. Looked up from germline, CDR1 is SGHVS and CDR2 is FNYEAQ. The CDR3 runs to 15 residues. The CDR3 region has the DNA TGTGCCAGCAGCTTAGCAGGTTTTGGTGGCAATGAGCAGTTCTTC. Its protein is CASSLAGFGGNEQFF.

The CDR3 is CATSRVGARSPLHF. CDR3 DNA: TGTGCCACCAGCAGAGTCGGGGCCCGTTCACCCCTCCACTTT. The rearrangement uses TRBV15 and TRBJ1-6; tentative D call: TRBD1 (5 bases). V lost 1 base and J lost 9, with 10 bases in between. Germline lookup yields CDR1 LNHNV and CDR2 YYDKDF (reference sequence). This CDR3 has 14 amino acids.

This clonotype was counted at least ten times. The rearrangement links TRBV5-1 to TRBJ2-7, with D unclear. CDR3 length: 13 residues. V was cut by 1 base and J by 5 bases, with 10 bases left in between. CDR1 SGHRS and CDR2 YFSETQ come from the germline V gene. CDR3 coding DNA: TGCGCCAGCAGCTTGTCCATTTTGGACGAGCAGTACTTC. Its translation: CASSLSILDEQYF.

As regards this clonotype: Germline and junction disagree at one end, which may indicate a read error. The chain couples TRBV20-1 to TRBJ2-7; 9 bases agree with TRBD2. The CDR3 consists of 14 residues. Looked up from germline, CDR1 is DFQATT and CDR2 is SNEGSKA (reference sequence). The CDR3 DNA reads TGCAGTGCTAGGATGTCTAGCGGGACCGGGGAGCTGTACTTC. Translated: CSARMSSGTGELYF.

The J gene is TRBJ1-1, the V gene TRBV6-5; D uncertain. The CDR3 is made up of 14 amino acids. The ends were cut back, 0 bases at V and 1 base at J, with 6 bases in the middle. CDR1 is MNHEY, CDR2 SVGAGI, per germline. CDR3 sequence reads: CASSYSRPNTEAFF. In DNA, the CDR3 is TGTGCCAGCAGTTACTCCCGGCCGAACACTGAAGCTTTCTTT.

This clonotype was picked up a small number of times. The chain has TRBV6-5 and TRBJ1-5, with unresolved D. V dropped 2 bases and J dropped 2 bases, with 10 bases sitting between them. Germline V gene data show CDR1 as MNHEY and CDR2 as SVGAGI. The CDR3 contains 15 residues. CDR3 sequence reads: CASSYRPAGNQPQHF. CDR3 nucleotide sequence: TGTGCCAGCAGTTACCGCCCGGCAGGCAATCAGCCCCAGCATTTT.

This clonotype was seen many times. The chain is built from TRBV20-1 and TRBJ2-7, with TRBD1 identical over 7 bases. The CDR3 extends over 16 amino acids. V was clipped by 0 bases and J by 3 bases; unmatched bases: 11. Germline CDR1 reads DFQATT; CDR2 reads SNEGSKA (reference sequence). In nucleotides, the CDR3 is TGCAGTGCTAGAGATCTAGGGACAGCTTTTTTCTACGAGCAGTACTTC. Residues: CSARDLGTAFFYEQYF.